The 18 T cell receptor beta chains below all came from one sample that was sequenced in a study of regulatory T cells in long-lasting Graves disease. TCR beta libraries were built with iRepertoire HTBI primers and Arm-PCR of CDR3 regions. From the multiplex PCR reads, TCRdb called clonotypes with MiXCR, one entry per CDR3 protein. Here the sample spans roughly 360,000 distinct CDR3 sequences, more than 20% being singletons. The sample's time point: persistent/refractory GD, antithyroid drugs over 5 years with positive TRAb. Isolated PBMC RNA provided the starting material for the TCR library. Source: peripheral blood mononuclear cells (PBMCs), taken when the disease was refractory, from a patient treated with antithyroid drugs. These receptor sequences come from a woman in her forties with Graves disease.

This clonotype was seen repeatedly, ten times or more. The chain employs TRBV28 and TRBJ2-2; D is perhaps TRBD1 or TRBD2 (5 bases each). CDR1 and CDR2 from the germline V gene are MDHEN and SYDVKM. The length of the CDR3 is 14 residues. The ends were cut back, 8 bases at V and 0 bases at J, with 10 bases in the middle. Written as DNA, the CDR3 is TGTGCCAGCTCAGGGAGATCGAACACCGGGGAGCTGTTTTTT. Translated: CASSGRSNTGELFF.

V usage is TRBV18 and J usage is TRBJ1-3; weak D call: TRBD1 (6 bases). Per the germline V gene, CDR1 is KGHSH and CDR2 is LQKENI. V shed 4 bases and J shed 0 bases, with 13 bases lying between them. The CDR3 is 16 amino acids. The CDR3 DNA reads TGTGCCAGCTCACGGACGGACAGCAGCTCTGGAAACACCATATATTTT. This codes for CASSRTDSSSGNTIYF.

Worth noting for this clonotype: A much larger clone lies a single base off, so this may be a read error. V usage is TRBV2 and J usage is TRBJ1-6; possibly TRBD1 for D (5 bases). CDR3 length: 14 residues. CDR1 and CDR2 (germline): SNHLY, FYNNEI. The CDR3 region has the DNA TGTACCAGCAGTGCGGACACCCGGAGGCCACCCCTCCACTTT. This translates into CTSSADTRRPPLHF.

This clonotype was counted a few times. The V and J genes are TRBV6-1 and TRBJ2-4; D unclear. CDR3 length: 14 amino acids. Trimming pared 5 bases from V and 0 bases from J, leaving 8 bases between. The germline gives CDR1 MNHNS, CDR2 SASEGT. CDR3 protein: CASSRRLAKNIQYF. As DNA, the CDR3 is TGTGCCAGCAGTAGACGCCTAGCCAAAAACATTCAGTACTTC.

The rearrangement links TRBV5-1 to TRBJ2-3, with 7 nucleotides matching TRBD2. The CDR3 sequence is 15 residues long. CDR1 is SGHRS and CDR2 is YFSETQ in the germline V gene. Trimming at V came to 0 bases and at J to 4 bases, leaving 5 bases not matched to a gene. The CDR3, as DNA: TGCGCCAGCAGCTTGGAAGCGGGAATCGCAGATACGCAGTATTTT. Translating it yields CASSLEAGIADTQYF.

This clonotype showed up many times. The V call is TRBV28, the J call TRBJ1-1; maybe TRBD1 (5 bases). In germline, CDR1 is MDHEN, CDR2 SYDVKM. The CDR3 extends over 16 amino acids. Trimming cost V 3 bases and J 0 bases, with 14 bases left between them. This chain's CDR3 is CASSFFREALNTEAFF. Here the CDR3 DNA reads TGTGCCAGCAGTTTCTTCAGGGAGGCTTTGAACACTGAAGCTTTCTTT.

This rearrangement joins TRBV20-1 to TRBJ1-1; a possible D gene is TRBD1 (5 bases). There are 13 residues in the CDR3. Germline CDR1 reads DFQATT; CDR2 reads SNEGSKA (reference sequence). The ends were cut back, 3 bases at V and 3 bases at J, with 11 bases in the middle. Here the CDR3 DNA reads TGCAGTGCTAGGTATCGGGGGGACACTGAAGCTTTCTTT. Residues: CSARYRGDTEAFF.

Notes on this clonotype: A much larger clone differs by one base, so this may be a read error. No conserved phenylalanine or tryptophan is present at the end of the CDR3, so a read error is the likely explanation. CDR3: CASSAYETTLAKNIQYS. As DNA, the CDR3 is TGTGCCAGCAGTGCTTACGAGACTACCTTAGCCAAAAACATTCAGTACTCC. The rearrangement links TRBV2 to TRBJ2-4, with D perhaps TRBD2 (5 bases). V lost 4 bases and J lost 0, with 16 bases in between. The CDR3 loop spans 17 amino acids. CDR1 and CDR2 (germline): SNHLY, FYNNEI.

This clonotype has more than one count but fewer than ten. V is TRBV7-8 and J is TRBJ2-2; TRBD1 might be the D (5 bases). CDR1 and CDR2 from the germline V gene are SGHVS and FQNEAQ. The V end was cut by 3 bases, the J end by 4 bases, with 9 bases between. CDR3 length: 14 amino acids. The CDR3 protein is CASSFVRGTGELFF. CDR3 in DNA: TGTGCCAGCAGCTTCGTTAGGGGCACCGGGGAGCTGTTTTTT.

This clonotype has a count of ten or more. J is TRBJ2-1 and V is TRBV11-3; D ambiguous. Trimming stripped 5 bases from V and 6 bases from J, with 11 bases between. This CDR3 has 13 amino acids. Germline CDR1 SGHNT, CDR2 YENEEA. The CDR3 loop reads CASSPFMANEQFF. CDR3 coding DNA: TGTGCCAGCAGCCCCTTTATGGCCAATGAGCAGTTCTTC.

This clonotype has ten or more counts. The gene calls are TRBV28 and TRBJ2-5; TRBD2 matches 12 bases. Trimming removed 4 bases from V and 5 bases from J; junction bases left unmatched: 11. This CDR3 region has 17 residues. Germline loops: CDR1 MDHEN, CDR2 SYDVKM. CDR3 amino acids: CASSSMGTSGSGETQYF. In DNA, the CDR3 is TGTGCCAGCAGTTCAATGGGGACTAGCGGGTCGGGGGAGACCCAGTACTTC.

Ten or more counts support this clonotype. The genes are TRBV6-1 and TRBJ1-6; D might be TRBD1 (5 bases). The CDR3 length is 14 residues. Germline CDR1 reads MNHNS; CDR2 reads SASEGT. Deletions cut 7 bases from V and 7 bases from J, with 14 bases between. CDR3 DNA sequence: TGTGCCAGCAACCAGCAGGGCTGGAATTCACCCCTCCACTTT. Protein product: CASNQQGWNSPLHF.

The J gene is TRBJ2-5, the V gene TRBV27, with TRBD2 identical over 7 bases. The V gene's germline CDR1 is MNHEY and CDR2 SMNVEV (reference sequence). Trimming cost V 5 bases and J 4 bases; bases outside gene matches: 13. The CDR3 runs to 16 residues. This CDR3 is CASSTLVGGPGETQYF. The CDR3 region has the DNA TGTGCCAGCAGTACCTTAGTGGGAGGGCCTGGAGAGACCCAGTACTTC.

The chain joins TRBV9 to TRBJ2-1, with 8 bases aligning to TRBD1. In germline, CDR1 is SGDLS, CDR2 YYNGEE. V shed 0 bases, J shed 2 bases, and the junction held 4 bases outside the gene matches. The CDR3 contains 16 residues. DNA for the CDR3: TGTGCCAGCAGCGTAGGGACAGGGCAAGCCTACAATGAGCAGTTCTTC. This encodes CASSVGTGQAYNEQFF.

The chain couples TRBV20-1 to TRBJ2-3, with D unresolved. V lost 1 base to trimming and J lost 4 bases, with 12 bases between them. Germline CDR1 and CDR2: DFQATT and SNEGSKA (reference sequence). CDR3 size: 14 residues. As DNA, the CDR3 is TGCAGTGCTAGAGGCCGACGTTGGCCAGATACGCAGTATTTT. This translates into CSARGRRWPDTQYF.

In this sample, this clonotype turned up many times. This chain connects TRBV2 to TRBJ2-2, with 8 bases identical to TRBD2. The germline gives CDR1 SNHLY, CDR2 FYNNEI. The CDR3 runs 15 residues. The junction had 5 bases not matched to a gene; V was cut back by 6 bases and J by 2 bases. CDR3 DNA sequence: TGTGCCAGCAGGGGACTAGTCCCAAACACCGGGGAGCTGTTTTTT. It translates to CASRGLVPNTGELFF.

The V gene is TRBV7-9, the J gene TRBJ2-5, with 7 positions matching TRBD1. The end of the DNA aligns better with TRBJ2-7, so the J call may be wrong. The germline V gene has CDR1 SEHNR and CDR2 FQNEAQ (reference sequence). The CDR3 contains 15 residues. CDR3 coding DNA: TGTGCCAGCAGCCGCCCCCGACAGGGTGTCTACGAGCAGTACTTC. This gives the protein CASSRPRQGVYEQYF.

This clonotype was seen at least ten times. The chain couples TRBV19 to TRBJ2-5; TRBD2 aligns across 12 bases. The junction had 13 bases not matched to a gene; V was cut back by 3 bases and J by 5 bases. CDR1 is LNHDA and CDR2 is SQIVND in the germline V gene (reference sequence). The CDR3 spans 18 residues. DNA of the CDR3: TGTGCCAGTAGTATCGGTGTGGAACTAGCGGGAGGTCTGGAGACCCAGTACTTC. As protein: CASSIGVELAGGLETQYF.